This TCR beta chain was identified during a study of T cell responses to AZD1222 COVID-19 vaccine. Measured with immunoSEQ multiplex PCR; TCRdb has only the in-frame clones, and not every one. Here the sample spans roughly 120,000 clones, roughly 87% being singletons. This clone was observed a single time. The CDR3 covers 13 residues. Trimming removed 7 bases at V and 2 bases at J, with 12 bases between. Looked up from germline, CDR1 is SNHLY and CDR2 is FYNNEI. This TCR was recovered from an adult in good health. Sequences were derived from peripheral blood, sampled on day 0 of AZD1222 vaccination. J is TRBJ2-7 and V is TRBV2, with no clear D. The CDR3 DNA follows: TGTGCCAGCACCGACGCAACCACCTACGAGCAGTACTTC. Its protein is CASTDATTYEQYF. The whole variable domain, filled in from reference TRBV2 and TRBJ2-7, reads EPEVTQTPSHQVTQMGQEVILRCVPISNHLYFYWYRQILGQKVEFLVSFYNNEISEKSEIFDDQFSVERPDGSNFTLKIRSTKLEDSAMYFCASTDATTYEQYFGPGTRLTVT.